What follows are 23 T cell receptor beta chains derived from one specimen sequenced in a study of human T cells and chemical hapten exposure. One entry per CDR3 protein results from TCRdb running MiXCR on the RACE reads. The data hold about 140,000 distinct CDR3 sequences, with approximately 12% observed a single time. The time point was: patch test 2, 6 weeks after DPC sensitization. Treatment of the sample: therapeutic diphenylcyclopropenone sensitization with weekly scalp DPC. Material: whole blood, obtained in connection with sensitization to the hapten diphenylcyclopropenone (DPC). These TCRs come from a woman between 50 and 59 years old with alopecia areata. Some clones in this sample may be carry-over from other donors' samples.

The sample holds a few counts of this clonotype. This chain uses TRBV20-1 with TRBJ2-5, with D unresolved. Per germline, CDR1 DFQATT and CDR2 SNEGSKA (reference sequence). V was shortened by 1 base and J by 1 base, with 16 bases between the two germline ends. CDR3 length: 16 amino acids. This CDR3 reads CSARGDRTQRQETQYF. Written as DNA, the CDR3 is TGCAGTGCTAGAGGCGACCGAACTCAACGCCAAGAGACCCAGTACTTC.

This clonotype was seen more than once but under ten times. The V gene is TRBV6-1, the J gene TRBJ1-3; D remains ambiguous. There are 14 residues in the CDR3. V was clipped by 4 bases and J by 8 bases, with 15 bases between them. Per the germline V gene, CDR1 is MNHNS and CDR2 is SASEGT. Written as DNA, the CDR3 is TGTGCCAGCAGTGGAGTGCGGGTTAGGGACACCATATATTTT. This gives the protein CASSGVRVRDTIYF.

The table lists this clonotype with a few counts. The V call is TRBV6-6, the J call TRBJ2-7, with D tentatively TRBD2 (5 bases). The V and J ends lost 1 base and 3 bases respectively, with 7 bases between them. The CDR3 covers 13 residues. The germline V gene has CDR1 MNHNY and CDR2 SVGAGI (reference sequence). The CDR3, as DNA: TGTGCCAGCAGTTACTTGGGGAGCTACGAGCAGTACTTC. Translated: CASSYLGSYEQYF.

The CDR3 here is CSARRVQGGDQPQHF. The CDR3 coding sequence is TGCAGTGCTAGACGGGTACAGGGAGGAGATCAGCCCCAGCATTTT. This chain joins TRBV20-1 and TRBJ1-5, with D perhaps TRBD1 (6 bases). CDR3 size: 15 residues. With 2 bases removed from V and 5 bases from J, the gap between germline ends came to 16 bases. CDR1 is DFQATT and CDR2 is SNEGSKA in the germline V gene (reference sequence).

This clonotype has a handful of counts. The gene calls are TRBV9 and TRBJ1-1; 8 positions match TRBD1. The V segment lost 4 bases and the J segment 1 base; nucleotides outside the gene matches: 9. The CDR3 consists of 16 residues. Per the germline V gene, CDR1 is SGDLS and CDR2 is YYNGEE. CDR3 DNA sequence: TGTGCCAGCAGCCCGCACCTGGGACAGGAGAACACTGAAGCTTTCTTT. Translated, it gives CASSPHLGQENTEAFF. Drawing the rest from reference TRBV9 and TRBJ1-1, the complete variable domain is DSGVTQTPKHLITATGQRVTLRCSPRSGDLSVYWYQQSLDQGLQFLIQYYNGEERAKGNILERFSAQQFPDLHSELNLSSLELGDSALYFCASSPHLGQENTEAFFGQGTRLTVV.

In its sample, this clonotype was seen a few times. The chain is built from TRBV11-2 and TRBJ2-1, with 12 bases lining up with TRBD2. V lost 1 base to trimming and J lost 4 bases; unmatched junction nucleotides: 8. The CDR3 is 18 residues long. CDR1 and CDR2 (germline): SGHAT, FQNNGV. CDR3 protein: CASSLGTSGTLGYNEQFF. For the CDR3, the DNA is TGTGCCAGCAGCTTAGGGACTAGCGGGACGCTTGGATACAATGAGCAGTTCTTC.

This clonotype was recorded at least ten times. This rearrangement joins TRBV19 to TRBJ2-7; the D gene could be TRBD1 or TRBD2 (5 bases each). Germline lookup yields CDR1 LNHDA and CDR2 SQIVND (reference sequence). This CDR3 has 15 residues. The V end was cut by 7 bases, the J end by 0 bases, with 16 bases between. CDR3 region: CASTDPAGSSYEQYF. CDR3 bases: TGTGCCAGTACTGACCCGGCAGGGAGCTCCTACGAGCAGTACTTC.

This clonotype has just a few counts. The rearrangement uses TRBV6-6 and TRBJ1-1; the match to TRBD1 covers 8 bases. Germline-derived CDR1 and CDR2 are MNHNY and SVGAGI (reference sequence). The CDR3 sequence is 14 residues long. V lost 4 bases and J lost 1; bases outside the gene matches: 2. In DNA form, the CDR3 reads TGTGCCAGCAGTTCAGGGACAGGGAACACTGAAGCTTTCTTT. It is translated as CASSSGTGNTEAFF.

This clonotype was counted ten times or more. The chain employs TRBV7-8 and TRBJ1-2; D call uncertain. Trimming shortened V by 7 bases and J by 0 bases, and 15 bases separated the two germline ends. The CDR3 has 15 amino acids. CDR1 and CDR2 from the germline V gene are SGHVS and FQNEAQ. The CDR3 protein is CASNPASEANYGYTF. CDR3 bases: TGTGCCAGCAACCCTGCCAGCGAAGCTAACTATGGCTACACCTTC.

The genes are TRBV24-1 and TRBJ1-1; D might be TRBD1 (6 bases). The CDR3 has 13 residues. Germline values: CDR1 KGHDR, CDR2 SFDVKD. The V gene lost 10 bases and the J gene lost 5 bases, with 16 bases spanning the gap. This chain's CDR3 is CATAGARGTEAFF. DNA of the CDR3: TGTGCCACTGCGGGGGCCCGAGGGACTGAAGCTTTCTTT.

This clonotype came up a few times. The gene calls are TRBV18 and TRBJ2-2; a possible D gene is TRBD2 (5 bases). Between the trimmed V and J ends, which lost 2 bases and 4 bases, there was a span of 11 bases. CDR1 KGHSH and CDR2 LQKENI come from the germline V gene. There are 15 residues in the CDR3. The CDR3 bases are TGTGCCAGCTCACCAAGTCTAGCCGGCACCGGGGAGCTGTTTTTT. This encodes CASSPSLAGTGELFF.

V usage is TRBV29-1 and J usage is TRBJ2-5; 8 positions agree with TRBD2. The CDR3 has 15 amino acids. V lost 3 bases to trimming and J lost 2 bases; unmatched junction nucleotides: 8. Germline V gene data show CDR1 as SQVTM and CDR2 as ANQGSEA. This CDR3 reads CSVDPAGVGQETQYF. The CDR3 bases are TGCAGCGTTGACCCAGCGGGAGTAGGGCAAGAGACCCAGTACTTC.

There are a few counts of this clonotype. V gene TRBV28 combines with J gene TRBJ1-1; a possible D gene is TRBD1 (6 bases). In germline, CDR1 is MDHEN, CDR2 SYDVKM. Between the trimmed V and J ends, which lost 4 bases and 1 base, there was a span of 13 bases. The CDR3 length is 15 residues. CDR3 DNA: TGTGCCAGCAGTTCCGCCTCGACAGGGAACACTGAAGCTTTCTTT. Its protein is CASSSASTGNTEAFF. Full variable domain (remainder filled in from reference TRBV28 and TRBJ1-1): DVKVTQSSRYLVKRTGEKVFLECVQDMDHENMFWYRQDPGLGLRLIYFSYDVKMKEKGDIPEGYSVSREKKERFSLILESASTNQTSMYLCASSSASTGNTEAFFGQGTRLTVV.

This sequence joins TRBV4-2 and TRBJ2-2; 8 nucleotides align to TRBD2. In germline, CDR1 is LGHNA, CDR2 YNFKEQ. CDR3 length equals 16 residues. J was trimmed by 2 bases and V by 2 bases; bases with no gene match: 4. CDR3 protein: CASSQNSGGNTGELFF. The CDR3, as DNA: TGTGCCAGCAGCCAAAACAGCGGGGGTAACACCGGGGAGCTGTTTTTT.

This clonotype was detected a few times. The chain recombines TRBV30 with TRBJ1-1; 10 positions agree with TRBD1. Germline CDR1 GTSNPN, CDR2 SVGIG (reference sequence). Trimming took 1 base from V and 7 from J; bases not matched to a gene: 3. The CDR3 totals 13 residues. The CDR3 region is CAWSGQGALEAFF. CDR3 bases: TGTGCCTGGAGTGGACAGGGGGCTCTTGAAGCTTTCTTT.

This clonotype was counted many times. J is TRBJ2-5 and V is TRBV20-1, with D uncertain. CDR3 length: 13 residues. Germline lookup yields CDR1 DFQATT and CDR2 SNEGSKA (reference sequence). V was trimmed by 5 bases and J by 3 bases, leaving 13 bases between them. The CDR3 DNA reads TGCAGTGCTCCCCATACAGCTAAAGAGACCCAGTACTTC. Amino acids: CSAPHTAKETQYF.

This clonotype was recorded a few times. The gene calls are TRBV12-3 or TRBV12-4 and TRBJ2-1; 12 bases map to TRBD2. The junction had 3 bases not matched to a gene; V was cut back by 6 bases and J by 9 bases. The CDR3 spans 13 residues. CDR3 sequence: CASSLAGGREQFF. CDR3 sequence (DNA): TGTGCCAGCAGCCTAGCGGGAGGGCGTGAGCAGTTCTTC.

Note on this clonotype: A much more abundant neighbour one base away suggests this may be a read error. J is TRBJ2-1 and V is TRBV7-9; D remains ambiguous. The CDR3 consists of 15 residues. CDR1 and CDR2 from the germline V gene are SEHNR and FQNEAQ (reference sequence). The CDR3 is CVSSSARSSYNEQFF. CDR3 DNA sequence: TGTGTCAGCAGCTCCGCCCGAAGCTCCTACAATGAGCAGTTCTTC.

The count of this clonotype is one. The chain has TRBV5-4 and TRBJ2-7, with a possible D match to TRBD2 (6 bases). V lost 4 bases, J lost 11 bases, and 13 bases lay in between. The germline V gene has CDR1 SGHNT and CDR2 YYREEE (reference sequence). The CDR3 totals 11 residues. CDR3 amino acids: CASSRDSREYF. DNA of the CDR3: TGTGCCAGCAGCAGGGACTCTCGGGAGTACTTC.

This clonotype came up a few times. The rearrangement uses TRBV9 and TRBJ2-1; 13 bases are a match to TRBD2. The CDR3 extends over 15 amino acids. Trimming cost V 0 bases and J 8 bases; bases outside gene matches: 2. Germline V gene sequence: CDR1 SGDLS, CDR2 YYNGEE. In nucleotides, the CDR3 is TGTGCCAGCAGCGTAGTTGGACTAGCGGGAGATGAGCAGTTCTTC. Residues: CASSVVGLAGDEQFF.

In its sample, this clonotype was seen a few times. The chain links TRBV11-3 to TRBJ1-1, with no clear D. Germline V gene sequence: CDR1 SGHNT, CDR2 YENEEA. Trimming removed 3 bases from V and 4 bases from J, with 12 bases in between. The CDR3 length is 14 residues. DNA for the CDR3: TGTGCCAGCAGCTTCACGGCGACGAGCACTGAAGCTTTCTTT. Its protein is CASSFTATSTEAFF.

There are many counts of this clonotype. V usage is TRBV7-9 and J usage is TRBJ2-2; 11 nucleotides align to TRBD2. This CDR3 comprises 15 residues. Germline V gene lookup returns CDR1 SEHNR and CDR2 FQNEAQ (reference sequence). The V segment lost 2 bases and the J segment 5 bases; nucleotides outside the gene matches: 1. The CDR3 DNA reads TGTGCCAGCAGCTTACTAGCGGGAGGAACCGGGGAGCTGTTTTTT. Translated: CASSLLAGGTGELFF. Complete variable domain (other parts from reference TRBV7-9 and TRBJ2-2): DTGVSQNPRHKITKRGQNVTFRCDPISEHNRLYWYRQTLGQGPEFLTYFQNEAQLEKSRLLSDRFSAERPKGSFSTLEIQRTEQGDSAMYLCASSLLAGGTGELFFGEGSRLTVL.

V gene TRBV6-6 combines with J gene TRBJ1-2, with TRBD1 matching over 8 bases. The CDR3 runs 14 residues. V gave up 7 bases and J gave up 4 bases; unmatched junction bases: 8. Germline V gene sequence: CDR1 MNHNY, CDR2 SVGAGI (reference sequence). The CDR3 DNA is TGTGCCAGCACCGGACAGGGCGTGACCTATGGCTACACCTTC. Translating it yields CASTGQGVTYGYTF.